This T cell receptor (beta chain) is from a study of T-cell reconstitution after alpha-beta-depleted transplantation in children. Unique molecular identifiers were used to barcode this TCRbeta library. From the PCR reads, TCRdb called clonotypes with MiXCR, one entry per CDR3 protein. This sample has under 300,000 distinct CDR3 sequences; about 9.6% occur once, and the top ten carry around 5.1%. This CDR3 has 16 amino acids. V lost 4 bases, J lost 7 bases, and 22 bases lay in between. CDR1 is LGHNA and CDR2 is YSLEER in the germline V gene. This clonotype appeared a few times. The receptor was derived from a human donor who donated a stem cell graft to a child with SCID. The sample consisted of PBMCs from the stem cell graft donor, taken from the stem cell graft. The chain carries TRBV4-3 and TRBJ1-2; D may be TRBD1 (5 bases). For the CDR3, the DNA is TGCGCCAGCAGCCTCAGAGACGGGGCCCCCGAGGGTGGCTACACCTTC. Its protein is CASSLRDGAPEGGYTF.